These T cell receptor beta chains were read from a single sample in a study of TIL therapy for anti-PD-1-resistant metastatic lung cancer. Data came from immunoSEQ multiplex PCR; TCRdb stores just in-frame clones and leaves some out. Counted here are 55,000 to 70,000 clones, 80% to 90% occurring once; the ten biggest clones make up roughly 2.6%. The sample in question was blood, obtained at baseline. The receptors come from a person aged 25 to 80 with non-small cell lung cancer. CDR3s include the opening cysteine and the closing phenylalanine or tryptophan. The order of the fields is V gene, J gene, CDR3 protein.

v_gene: TRBV6-2/TRBV6-3; j_gene: TRBJ2-5; CDR3aa: CASSYPEAGTSGSTTGETQYF
v_gene: TRBV7-8; j_gene: TRBJ1-1; CDR3aa: CASSLAGAVNTEAFF
v_gene: TRBV5-1; j_gene: TRBJ1-4; CDR3aa: CASSPHGGGGFEKLFF
v_gene: TRBV10-2; j_gene: TRBJ2-2; CDR3aa: CASSLLAGWAGELFF
v_gene: TRBV28; j_gene: TRBJ1-2; CDR3aa: CASSLGSGANYGYTF
v_gene: TRBV15; j_gene: TRBJ2-7; CDR3aa: CATRDRGHPGQYF
v_gene: TRBV6-1; j_gene: TRBJ2-1; CDR3aa: CASSELVSEQFF
v_gene: TRBV5-8; j_gene: TRBJ2-5; CDR3aa: CASSLGRSQETQYF
v_gene: TRBV6-5; j_gene: TRBJ1-2; CDR3aa: CASSYSTHMGGYTF
v_gene: TRBV27; j_gene: TRBJ2-5; CDR3aa: CASSLYRGQETQYF
v_gene: TRBV14; j_gene: TRBJ2-2; CDR3aa: CASSQDPHTWSGYTGELFF
v_gene: TRBV27; j_gene: TRBJ2-7; CDR3aa: CASSLPSSAEQYF
v_gene: TRBV10-1; j_gene: TRBJ2-2; CDR3aa: CASRMGENTGELFF
v_gene: TRBV7-9; j_gene: TRBJ2-7; CDR3aa: CASSLLEQGIDEQYF
v_gene: TRBV6-5; j_gene: TRBJ2-6; CDR3aa: CASRLSYSGANVLTF
v_gene: TRBV25-1; j_gene: TRBJ1-6; CDR3aa: CASSDRANSPLHF
v_gene: TRBV11-2; j_gene: TRBJ1-2; CDR3aa: CASSLDRATPTGYTF
v_gene: TRBV7-2; j_gene: TRBJ1-6; CDR3aa: CASNTGTGNSPLHF
v_gene: TRBV7-3; j_gene: TRBJ2-2; CDR3aa: CASSWGLAGGPVELFF
v_gene: TRBV6-1; j_gene: TRBJ2-7; CDR3aa: CASSELGQGLSYEQYF
v_gene: TRBV7-9; j_gene: TRBJ2-1; CDR3aa: CASSPRTGTGHNEQFF
v_gene: TRBV3-1/TRBV3-2; j_gene: TRBJ1-1; CDR3aa: CASSLRGTNTEAFF
v_gene: TRBV6-5; j_gene: TRBJ2-7; CDR3aa: CASSLPGGREQYF
v_gene: TRBV11-1; j_gene: TRBJ2-7; CDR3aa: CASSLALGSYEQYF
v_gene: TRBV28; j_gene: TRBJ2-1; CDR3aa: CASSSKDRVYNEQFF
v_gene: TRBV27; j_gene: TRBJ1-2; CDR3aa: CASSPTDRAHYGYTF
v_gene: TRBV24-1; j_gene: TRBJ2-2; CDR3aa: CATSDGMAGELFF
v_gene: TRBV28; j_gene: TRBJ1-2; CDR3aa: CASRAQGVDGYTF
v_gene: TRBV18; j_gene: TRBJ2-5; CDR3aa: CASSPPGFGVAGKETQYF
v_gene: TRBV20-1; j_gene: TRBJ2-7; CDR3aa: CSASTGTYEQYF
v_gene: TRBV12-3/TRBV12-4; j_gene: TRBJ2-5; CDR3aa: CASSEGVRETQYF
v_gene: TRBV18; j_gene: TRBJ2-5; CDR3aa: CASSPPKETQYF
v_gene: TRBV4-1; j_gene: TRBJ1-1; CDR3aa: CASSQVLQALGMNTEAFF
v_gene: TRBV19; j_gene: TRBJ1-1; CDR3aa: CASSIGWTEAFF
v_gene: TRBV10-3; j_gene: TRBJ2-3; CDR3aa: CAISESTGAATDTQYF
v_gene: TRBV6-5; j_gene: TRBJ2-2; CDR3aa: CASSRAGDTGELFF
v_gene: TRBV5-6; j_gene: TRBJ2-3; CDR3aa: CASHNTDTQYF
v_gene: TRBV7-9; j_gene: TRBJ1-6; CDR3aa: CASSPYRSPLHF
v_gene: TRBV5-1; j_gene: TRBJ2-3; CDR3aa: CASSLNGGGGDTQYF
v_gene: TRBV25-1; j_gene: TRBJ2-1; CDR3aa: CASSATGGLRGSSEQFF
v_gene: TRBV6-6; j_gene: TRBJ2-2; CDR3aa: CASSLRETGELFF
v_gene: TRBV5-1; j_gene: TRBJ2-3; CDR3aa: CASSLDPAGRESDTQYF
v_gene: TRBV19; j_gene: TRBJ1-2; CDR3aa: CASTFLPTGENYGYTF
v_gene: TRBV27; j_gene: TRBJ2-4; CDR3aa: CASSWDRGNSKNIQYF